This section outlines one TCR beta chain sequence together with its context. Its specificity is not known. Method: immunoSEQ multiplex PCR; TCRdb's copy keeps in-frame clones and lacks some. The sample records 98,000 or so clones, less than 90% being singletons. Germline CDR1 LNHDA, CDR2 SQIVND (reference sequence). This CDR3 contains 14 residues. Trimming left V 3 bases short and J 1 base short, with 7 bases between. This sample is drawn from a study of glioma-infiltrating T cells after dendritic cell vaccination. At the level of the study: Treatment, given 2003 to 2012, was autologous tumor lysate-pulsed dendritic cell vaccination.

Specified time point: after dendritic cell vaccination, including at tumor progression/relapse. Isocitrate dehydrogenase mutation was absent in all glioblastoma patients. Study findings and constraints: Patients with more pretreatment TILs had longer time to progression and survival.

The origin of this receptor is a human donor with glioblastoma. The chain is built from TRBV19 and TRBJ1-5; D not certain. Here the sequenced sample was blood, taken after dendritic cell vaccination. For the CDR3, the DNA is TGTGCCAGTAGTATGAAGCAAAGCAATCAGCCCCAGCATTTT. Amino acids: CASSMKQSNQPQHF.